This T cell receptor beta chain was sequenced in a study of T-cell reconstitution after alpha-beta-depleted transplantation in children (dated by TCRdb to about 2016). For the wider study: Using TCR repertoire profiling, the study followed T-cell immune reconstitution in a quantitative way in children after TCRalphabeta/CD19-depleted allogeneic hematopoietic cell transplantation.

The intended sense of this specimen's treatment or condition label: allogeneic hematopoietic cell transplantation with graft depleted of TCRalphabeta T cells and CD19 B cells. Transplant recipients were children who received TCRalphabeta/CD19-depleted allogeneic hematopoietic cell grafts. The CDR3 holds 15 amino acids from the cysteine to the phenylalanine. The entry retains the CDR3 DNA only, 45 bases that are in frame from base 1. CDR1 and CDR2 were assigned from the germline V gene as MGHRA and YSYEKL. V loses 6 bases, J loses 2 bases, and the germline ends lie 15 bases apart. The method was PCR. The listed sequencing device is Illumina HiSeq 2500. TCR libraries were prepared with molecular barcoding, using unique molecular identifiers to normalize TCRbeta repertoire quantification. TCRdb reworked the public reads: Q25 trimming with fastp, MiXCR clone assembly, productive beta chains retained. Entries are consolidated by CDR3 protein sequence, retaining the most common genes and DNA. In all, the sample holds hundreds of thousands of distinct CDR3 sequences, and less than 9.5% of those were seen once. The top ten constitute around 9.8% of the sample.

The research as a whole found: The apparently early alphabetaT-cell count recovery about two months after transplant was reportedly dependent on only several hundred rapidly expanded clones derived from non-depleted graft cells. Over the following months the frequencies of hyperexpanded clones went down, and after one year T-cell counts and TCRbeta diversity were mostly credited to newly produced T cells. In some patients, high TCRbeta diversity at day 60 was attributed to recipient T cells and intrathymic progenitors that had survived conditioning.

This clonotype was seen many times. The target of this receptor is not known. Qualities for individual bases were not recorded, and no much larger clone is one base off. The chain joins TRBV4-1 to TRBJ2-3; no D segment can be confidently identified. The specimen was peripheral blood, collected 360 days after TCRalphabeta/CD19-depleted stem cell transplant. The sequence came from a female patient aged 2-10 years who had a stem cell transplant for Fanconi anemia, so the T cells may come from the graft donor. The DNA sequence is as follows: TGCGCCAGCAGTCCCCGGGTTGACAACACAGATACGCAGTATTTT. This translates into CASSPRVDNTDTQYF.